The 30 T cell receptor beta chains listed next were all sequenced from one sample in a study of blood T cell repertoires in COVID-19. The table came from immunoSEQ multiplex PCR; TCRdb's copy has only in-frame clones and leaves some out. This sample carries approximately 290,000 clones, 90% of them seen once, and the ten largest clones take 4% to 5.5%. Sequences were obtained from PBMCs or T cells enriched from blood (not recorded which). The receptors originated from a woman aged 18-30 years with acute COVID-19.

This rearrangement joins TRBV30 to TRBJ2-1; 7 bases agree with TRBD1. Germline CDR1 and CDR2: GTSNPN and SVGIG (reference sequence). CDR3 length equals 17 residues. The V and J ends lost 7 bases and 3 bases, in that order; junction bases with no gene match: 18. CDR3 nucleotide sequence: TGTGCCTCGATCAACAGGGGTGCCAAACGGGGCTACAATGAGCAGTTCTTC. Protein: CASINRGAKRGYNEQFF.

V is TRBV27 and J is TRBJ1-2; D is unresolved. CDR1 is MNHEY, CDR2 SMNVEV, per germline (reference sequence). The V end lost 3 bases, the J end lost 5 bases, and 13 bases lay between the germline ends. The CDR3 consists of 14 residues. The DNA for the CDR3 is TGTGCCAGCAGTTTCGGCAGGCCCCAGTATGGCTACACCTTC. It is translated as CASSFGRPQYGYTF.

To note about this clone: The identical CDR3 is also encoded by other nucleotide sequences in the sample. The rearrangement links TRBV7-9 to TRBJ1-4, with 8 bases aligning to TRBD1. Trimming cost V 4 bases and J 5 bases; bases outside gene matches: 3. Germline loops: CDR1 SEHNR, CDR2 FQNEAQ (reference sequence). This CDR3 region has 14 residues. The CDR3 region has the DNA TGTGCCAGCAGCTCCGGGACAGGAAATGAAAAACTGTTTTTT. It is translated as CASSSGTGNEKLFF.

The J gene is TRBJ2-5, the V gene TRBV2, with 8 bases lining up with TRBD1. CDR3 length equals 14 residues. Trimming cost V 2 bases and J 4 bases; bases outside gene matches: 3. CDR1 and CDR2 (germline): SNHLY, FYNNEI. The CDR3 reads CASSERTGRETQYF. The DNA of the CDR3 is TGTGCCAGCAGTGAAAGGACAGGGCGAGAGACCCAGTACTTC.

This clone was seen only once. Other nucleotide sequences from this sample produce the same CDR3. The gene calls are TRBV5-1 and TRBJ2-2; TRBD2 is a possible D gene (5 bases). CDR1 and CDR2 (germline): SGHRS, YFSETQ. V dropped 1 base and J dropped 1 base, with 5 bases sitting between them. The CDR3 is made up of 14 amino acids. CDR3 sequence: CASSLSGNTGELFF. CDR3 DNA sequence: TGCGCCAGCAGCTTGAGCGGGAACACCGGGGAGCTGTTTTTT.

This clone was detected only once. The J gene is TRBJ2-1, the V gene TRBV16, with 8 bases lining up with TRBD2. CDR1 is KGHSY and CDR2 is FQNENV in the germline V gene. Trimming took 2 bases from V and 7 from J; bases not matched to a gene: 4. The CDR3 is 14 residues long. The CDR3 DNA reads as TGTGCCAGCAGCCAACGGGAGGGCCTGAATGAGCAGTTCTTC. It encodes CASSQREGLNEQFF.

This chain's CDR3 is CASSPGGGATDTQYF. Written as DNA, the CDR3 is TGTGCCAGCAGCCCCGGGGGAGGGGCCACAGATACGCAGTATTTT. The chain is built from TRBV5-6 and TRBJ2-3, with 7 nucleotides matching TRBD2. V was clipped by 4 bases and J by 2 bases; unmatched bases: 7. CDR1 is SGHDT and CDR2 is YYEEEE in the germline V gene. There are 15 residues in the CDR3.

This chain joins TRBV2 and TRBJ1-4, with TRBD1 matching over 7 bases. The CDR3 totals 14 residues. The germline V gene has CDR1 SNHLY and CDR2 FYNNEI. Unmatched junction bases numbered 4, after V lost 2 bases and J lost 7 bases. The chain's CDR3 is CASSERDRVEKLFF. Written as DNA, the CDR3 is TGTGCCAGCAGTGAAAGAGACAGGGTTGAAAAACTGTTTTTT.

The CDR3 reads CASSIGPGGTEAFF. The CDR3 DNA reads as TGTGCCAGTAGTATAGGCCCGGGGGGCACTGAAGCTTTCTTT. This chain links TRBV19 with TRBJ1-1; possibly TRBD1 for D (5 bases). The V and J ends lost 1 base and 4 bases respectively, with 10 bases between them. The CDR3 totals 14 residues. Germline CDR1 LNHDA, CDR2 SQIVND (reference sequence).

This clone was detected once. V and J are TRBV28 and TRBJ1-2, with TRBD1 matching 8 bases. Trimming removed 4 bases from V and 2 bases from J; junction bases left unmatched: 12. The CDR3 consists of 17 residues. Germline lookup yields CDR1 MDHEN and CDR2 SYDVKM. This CDR3 reads CASSSPYGQGVNYGYTF. The CDR3 DNA sequence: TGTGCCAGCAGTTCACCTTATGGACAGGGAGTGAACTATGGCTACACCTTC.

The V call is TRBV5-1, the J call TRBJ1-4; 7 bases are shared with TRBD1. Germline V gene data show CDR1 as SGHRS and CDR2 as YFSETQ. The CDR3 has 16 residues. Trimming took 0 bases from V and 6 from J; bases not matched to a gene: 8. CDR3 DNA sequence: TGCGCCAGCAGCTTGGAGCCAGGGGGAAGAGATGAAAAACTGTTTTTT. This codes for CASSLEPGGRDEKLFF.

The chain recombines TRBV7-9 with TRBJ1-6; a weak D match, TRBD1 (6 bases). Germline assignment: CDR1 SEHNR and CDR2 FQNEAQ (reference sequence). V was cut by 3 bases and J by 8 bases, with 11 bases left in between. The CDR3 covers 14 residues. The CDR3 DNA reads TGTGCCAGCAGCTTGGGGCAGGGGTATTCACCCCTCCACTTT. Protein: CASSLGQGYSPLHF.

The genes are TRBV27 and TRBJ1-4; D ambiguous. Trimming removed 5 bases at V and 0 bases at J, with 10 bases between. From germline, CDR1 is MNHEY and CDR2 SMNVEV (reference sequence). CDR3 length equals 15 residues. In DNA, the CDR3 is TGTGCCAGCAGTACCAGGCTTGCAACTAATGAAAAACTGTTTTTT. This encodes CASSTRLATNEKLFF.

The V and J genes are TRBV7-9 and TRBJ2-7; possible D gene TRBD2, 6 bases. The CDR3 totals 14 residues. The V gene's germline CDR1 is SEHNR and CDR2 FQNEAQ (reference sequence). Trimming stripped 1 base from V and 6 bases from J, with 13 bases between. In nucleotides, the CDR3 is TGTGCCAGCAGCTTAGGAGCGGGCCTCGGCGAGCAGTACTTC. Encoded protein: CASSLGAGLGEQYF.

The chain joins TRBV2 to TRBJ2-5; D may be TRBD2 (6 bases). This CDR3 contains 12 residues. The V and J ends lost 8 bases and 1 base respectively, with 8 bases between them. CDR1 is SNHLY and CDR2 is FYNNEI in the germline V gene. CDR3 nucleotide sequence: TGTGCCAGCCTCGGGGGCCAAGAGACCCAGTACTTC. Encoded protein: CASLGGQETQYF.

The chain recombines TRBV21-1 with TRBJ2-7; the table gives TRBD2 as D, unverified against the DNA. TRBV21-1 is labeled a pseudogene. This CDR3 has 15 residues. In DNA, the CDR3 is TGTGCCAGCAGCCCCCCTGGCGGCCCGGCCTACGAGCAGTACTTC. This encodes CASSPPGGPAYEQYF.

The chain has TRBV25-1 and TRBJ2-2; D gene uncertain. CDR1 and CDR2 (germline): MGHDK, SYGVNS. V was cut by 7 bases and J by 0 bases, with 9 bases left in between. CDR3 size: 14 residues. The CDR3 sequence is CASTPATNTGELFF. Written as DNA, the CDR3 is TGTGCCAGCACCCCCGCGACGAACACCGGGGAGCTGTTTTTT.

This rearrangement joins TRBV19 to TRBJ2-7; the D gene is possibly TRBD1 (6 bases). CDR1 and CDR2 from the germline V gene are LNHDA and SQIVND (reference sequence). The CDR3 is 15 amino acids. V dropped 5 bases and J dropped 5 bases, with 19 bases sitting between them. The CDR3 region is CASSPLGGEKNEQYF. DNA for the CDR3: TGTGCCAGTAGTCCGCTAGGGGGAGAGAAGAACGAGCAGTACTTC. Complete variable domain (other parts from reference TRBV19 and TRBJ2-7): DGGITQSPKYLFRKEGQNVTLSCEQNLNHDAMYWYRQDPGQGLRLIYYSQIVNDFQKGDIAEGYSVSREKKESFPLTVTSAQKNPTAFYLCASSPLGGEKNEQYFGPGTRLTVT.

The chain has TRBV14 and TRBJ1-1, with D tentatively TRBD1 (6 bases). V was clipped by 1 base and J by 3 bases, with 12 bases between them. The CDR3 is made up of 15 amino acids. CDR1 is SGHDN, CDR2 FVKESK, per germline. The CDR3 bases are TGTGCCAGCAGCCAAGTGGCGGGGGCGGACACTGAAGCTTTCTTT. It yields the protein CASSQVAGADTEAFF.

The V and J genes are TRBV27 and TRBJ2-3; 10 bases line up with TRBD2. V gave up 4 bases and J gave up 5 bases; unmatched junction bases: 9. There are 16 residues in the CDR3. CDR1 MNHEY and CDR2 SMNVEV come from the germline V gene (reference sequence). The CDR3 nucleotides are TGTGCCAGCAGTTATCGAGCGGGAGGGCCGATAGATACGCAGTATTTT. Amino acids: CASSYRAGGPIDTQYF.

The chain carries TRBV19 and TRBJ1-3, with D perhaps matching TRBD1 (5 bases). This CDR3 region has 16 residues. Germline CDR1 reads LNHDA; CDR2 reads SQIVND (reference sequence). Trimming removed 8 bases at V and 3 bases at J, with 20 bases between. The CDR3: CASGLPGGSDGNTIYF. For the CDR3, the DNA is TGTGCCAGTGGACTACCGGGGGGTTCGGATGGAAACACCATATATTTT.

A note on this clone: Other DNA sequences in this specimen translate into the identical CDR3. This chain connects TRBV28 to TRBJ1-1; no definite D call. Trimming took 3 bases from V and 1 from J, leaving 9 bases between them. Germline CDR1 MDHEN, CDR2 SYDVKM. This CDR3 is built from 14 residues. Written as DNA, the CDR3 is TGTGCCAGCAGTTTTAGGACTGCGAACACTGAAGCTTTCTTT. This gives the protein CASSFRTANTEAFF.

CDR3 coding DNA: TGTGCCAGCAGTCCCCAGGGGGGCGGAAACTACAATGAGCAGTTCTTC. It codes for CASSPQGGGNYNEQFF. The chain combines TRBV2 with TRBJ2-1, with a weak D call TRBD1 (7 bases). Germline loops: CDR1 SNHLY, CDR2 FYNNEI. The CDR3 runs 16 residues. V was pared by 5 bases and J by 3 bases, with 17 bases between.

This clone was seen only once. V and J are TRBV6-5 and TRBJ2-5; 7 nucleotides match TRBD1. This CDR3 comprises 13 residues. Germline V lookup: CDR1 MNHEY, CDR2 SVGAGI. V gave up 7 bases and J gave up 2 bases; unmatched junction bases: 4. CDR3 residues: CASISGQQETQYF. The CDR3 DNA sequence: TGTGCCAGCATCTCGGGACAGCAAGAGACCCAGTACTTC.

The V call is TRBV5-1, the J call TRBJ2-7; perhaps TRBD1 as D (6 bases). The CDR3 consists of 14 residues. V lost 4 bases and J lost 6, with 17 bases in between. In germline, CDR1 is SGHRS, CDR2 YFSETQ. The CDR3 reads CASSTGQVFREQYF. CDR3 sequence (DNA): TGCGCCAGCAGCACAGGGCAGGTATTCCGCGAGCAGTACTTC.

The V gene is TRBV30, the J gene TRBJ1-1; D perhaps matches TRBD1 (5 bases). The V gene lost 3 bases and the J gene lost 1 base, with 9 bases spanning the gap. The germline V gene has CDR1 GTSNPN and CDR2 SVGIG (reference sequence). The length of the CDR3 is 13 residues. CDR3 sequence: CAWRGGQNTEAFF. For the CDR3, the DNA is TGTGCCTGGAGAGGCGGACAGAACACTGAAGCTTTCTTT.

This chain uses TRBV28 with TRBJ1-2, with D hard to call. Germline CDR1 is MDHEN and CDR2 is SYDVKM. The CDR3 is 12 amino acids. Trimming shortened V by 6 bases and J by 2 bases, and 7 bases separated the two germline ends. This CDR3 is CASSNQNYGYTF. In nucleotides, the CDR3 is TGTGCCAGCAGCAACCAGAACTATGGCTACACCTTC.

This clone appeared a single time. The rearrangement joins TRBV6-5 to TRBJ2-5, with 9 bases aligning to TRBD1. The CDR3 is 14 amino acids. Germline values: CDR1 MNHEY, CDR2 SVGAGI. V trimming: 6 bases; J trimming: 2 bases; junction bases outside the gene matches: 4. The CDR3 protein is CASRRQGGQETQYF. As DNA, the CDR3 is TGTGCCAGCAGGAGACAGGGGGGACAAGAGACCCAGTACTTC.

The chain recombines TRBV18 with TRBJ1-4; the match to TRBD1 covers 7 bases. CDR1 is KGHSH, CDR2 LQKENI, per germline. The trim removed 5 bases at V and 0 bases at J, leaving 9 bases unmatched. CDR3 length: 17 amino acids. CDR3 sequence (DNA): TGTGCCAGCTCATCAAGGGGGCCAGGGACAACTAATGAAAAACTGTTTTTT. Translation gives CASSSRGPGTTNEKLFF.

The V call is TRBV12-3 or TRBV12-4, the J call TRBJ2-1, with 9 bases that match TRBD2. CDR3 length: 13 amino acids. The J segment lost 15 bases and the V segment lost 4 bases, leaving 10 bases of the junction unmatched. CDR3 nucleotides: TGTGCCAGCAGTTACGGGGCTAGCGGGAATCTGTTCTTC. Protein sequence: CASSYGASGNLFF.